These 27 T cell receptor beta chains were sequenced from one sample in a study of blood T cells in healthy people across ages. Primers used in a second PCR of about 6 to 12 cycles were a sample-barcoded 5' primer and a J-beta primer mix. TCRdb called the 5' RACE reads again in MiXCR, with one record for every CDR3 protein. This table has 580,000 or so distinct CDR3 sequences, around 48% appearing once. Sequenced material: blood. The receptors were gathered from an elderly man in good health.

The sample holds a few counts of this clonotype. CDR3 in DNA: TGTGCCAGCAGCCCCCCGGGGTACGGCGAGCAGTACTTC. Translation gives CASSPPGYGEQYF. The J gene is TRBJ2-7, the V gene TRBV7-2, with D possibly being TRBD2 (5 bases). From germline, CDR1 is SGHTA and CDR2 FQGNSA. The CDR3 runs to 13 residues. The V and J ends lost 5 bases and 6 bases respectively, with 14 bases between them.

This clonotype has only a few counts. This chain links TRBV27 with TRBJ1-2; unclear D gene. The CDR3 sequence is 14 residues long. V was pared by 2 bases and J by 7 bases, with 14 bases between. Germline CDR1 reads MNHEY; CDR2 reads SMNVEV (reference sequence). The CDR3 nucleotides are TGTGCCAGCAGTTTAGGTCGGAGGTCGGCTGGCTACACCTTC. Its translation: CASSLGRRSAGYTF.

The sample holds a few counts of this clonotype. The gene calls are TRBV12-3 or TRBV12-4 and TRBJ2-1, with 8 bases lining up with TRBD1. The junction had 15 bases not matched to a gene; V was cut back by 3 bases and J by 8 bases. CDR3 length: 17 residues. The CDR3 is CASSFATGTGGIYEQFF. The CDR3 DNA sequence: TGTGCCAGCAGTTTCGCGACCGGGACAGGAGGTATCTATGAGCAGTTCTTC.

This clonotype has at least ten counts. The CDR3 bases are TGTGCCAGCAGGGACGCCGGGACAGTCTCCTACGAGCAGTACTTC. This codes for CASRDAGTVSYEQYF. The J gene is TRBJ2-7, the V gene TRBV5-5, with 7 bases that match TRBD1. CDR1 and CDR2 from the germline V gene are SGHKS and YYEKEE (reference sequence). J was trimmed by 0 bases and V by 5 bases; bases with no gene match: 8. The CDR3 contains 15 residues. Variable domain in full (rest from reference TRBV5-5 and TRBJ2-7): DAGVTQSPTHLIKTRGQQVTLRCSPISGHKSVSWYQQVLGQGPQFIFQYYEKEERGRGNFPDRFSARQFPNYSSELNVNALLLGDSALYLCASRDAGTVSYEQYFGPGTRLTVT.

The rearrangement links TRBV20-1 to TRBJ1-5; possibly TRBD1 for D (6 bases). The CDR3 has 14 residues. Deletions cut 6 bases from V and 6 bases from J, with 18 bases between. The germline gives CDR1 DFQATT, CDR2 SNEGSKA (reference sequence). The CDR3 nucleotides are TGCAGTGCCCCGGACAGCGCCGGGGGTCAGCCCCAGCATTTT. Residues: CSAPDSAGGQPQHF.

The rearrangement links TRBV12-3 or TRBV12-4 to TRBJ1-3; D possibly corresponds to TRBD1 (5 bases). The CDR3 is 14 amino acids. V lost 7 bases and J lost 5, with 15 bases in between. The DNA of the CDR3 is TGTGCCAGCATTCCCGGGCGGGGGAGAAACACCATATATTTT. Translation: CASIPGRGRNTIYF.

V gene TRBV20-1 combines with J gene TRBJ2-5, with 7 bases matching TRBD1. J gave up 4 bases and V 6 bases, and 8 bases lay outside the gene matches. Germline CDR1 and CDR2: DFQATT and SNEGSKA (reference sequence). This CDR3 spans 13 amino acids. The CDR3 loop reads CSARTGLGETQYF. CDR3 nucleotides: TGCAGTGCGCGGACAGGTCTTGGAGAGACCCAGTACTTC.

The genes are TRBV7-2 and TRBJ2-4; D perhaps matches TRBD2 (6 bases). The germline CDR1 and CDR2 sequences are SGHTA and FQGNSA. Trimming took off 1 base at V and 0 bases at J, with 22 bases between the two ends. There are 20 residues in the CDR3. The CDR3 loop is CASSLEGGTGRWGAKNIQYF. In DNA, the CDR3 is TGTGCCAGCAGCTTAGAGGGCGGGACTGGAAGGTGGGGAGCCAAAAACATTCAGTACTTC.

The chain employs TRBV27 and TRBJ2-5, with 11 bases lining up with TRBD2. The CDR3 runs to 21 residues. V lost 2 bases, J lost 4 bases, and 21 bases stayed unmatched. Germline-derived CDR1 and CDR2 are MNHEY and SMNVEV (reference sequence). The CDR3 spells CASSLRFPSGRSQLLGETQYF. The CDR3 DNA reads as TGTGCCAGCAGTTTACGCTTCCCTAGCGGGAGGTCCCAGCTCTTAGGAGAGACCCAGTACTTC.

The rearrangement links TRBV9 to TRBJ2-7, with 10 positions matching TRBD1. This CDR3 has 17 amino acids. Per the germline V gene, CDR1 is SGDLS and CDR2 is YYNGEE. The V gene end was trimmed by 2 bases and the J gene end by 0 bases; junction bases not matched to a gene: 8. CDR3 protein: CASSVGQGGTSSYEQYF. The CDR3 coding sequence is TGTGCCAGCAGCGTCGGACAGGGGGGAACGAGCTCCTACGAGCAGTACTTC.

V gene TRBV7-2 combines with J gene TRBJ2-7, with D unclear. Trimming stripped 0 bases from V and 1 base from J, with 10 bases between. CDR3 length equals 15 residues. From germline, CDR1 is SGHTA and CDR2 FQGNSA. CDR3 sequence (DNA): TGTGCCAGCAGCTTAGCGTCCCAGCCATCCTACGAGCAGTACTTC. Protein product: CASSLASQPSYEQYF.

The chain carries TRBV3-1 and TRBJ1-2; D is ambiguous. The CDR3 sequence is 14 residues long. Germline CDR1 and CDR2: LGHDT and YNNKEL (reference sequence). V was trimmed by 6 bases and J by 0 bases, leaving 11 bases between them. The CDR3 here is CASRASLANYGYTF. The DNA of the CDR3 is TGTGCCAGCAGGGCCAGCCTTGCTAACTATGGCTACACCTTC.

The rearrangement links TRBV7-2 to TRBJ2-7; D uncertain. Per germline, CDR1 SGHTA and CDR2 FQGNSA. V shed 3 bases and J shed 7 bases, with 16 bases lying between them. The CDR3 loop spans 14 amino acids. The CDR3 reads CASSFTKGTEEQYF. The CDR3, as DNA: TGTGCCAGCAGCTTTACCAAGGGAACGGAGGAGCAGTACTTC.

The chain links TRBV20-1 to TRBJ1-2; a possible D gene is TRBD1 (6 bases). The CDR3 contains 14 residues. Trimming cost V 2 bases and J 0 bases, with 10 bases left between them. Germline loops: CDR1 DFQATT, CDR2 SNEGSKA (reference sequence). Here the CDR3 reads CSARTRTANYGYTF. The CDR3 bases are TGCAGTGCTAGAACCCGGACAGCTAACTATGGCTACACCTTC.

This sequence joins TRBV11-2 and TRBJ1-1, with 7 bases fitting TRBD1. The germline V gene has CDR1 SGHAT and CDR2 FQNNGV. Unmatched junction bases numbered 3, after V lost 1 base and J lost 7 bases. This CDR3 comprises 13 residues. The CDR3 protein is CASSLVRDSEAFF. For the CDR3, the DNA is TGTGCCAGCAGCTTAGTTCGGGACAGTGAAGCTTTCTTT.

The rearrangement uses TRBV20-1 and TRBJ2-7; 9 nucleotides match TRBD2. Germline trimming cut 6 bases from V and 1 base from J; bases unmatched to any gene: 10. Germline assignment: CDR1 DFQATT and CDR2 SNEGSKA (reference sequence). This CDR3 comprises 15 residues. The CDR3 region has the DNA TGCAGTGCCCGGAAACTAGCGGGTCTATCCTACGAGCAGTACTTC. It specifies CSARKLAGLSYEQYF.

This clonotype was seen ten or more times. V and J are TRBV11-2 and TRBJ2-7; D gene unclear. This CDR3 spans 16 amino acids. The ends were cut back, 4 bases at V and 2 bases at J, with 18 bases in the middle. CDR1 SGHAT and CDR2 FQNNGV come from the germline V gene. The CDR3 sequence: CASSSYTAGPAYEQYF. In nucleotides, the CDR3 is TGTGCCAGCAGCTCCTATACGGCCGGGCCGGCCTACGAGCAGTACTTC.

The V and J genes are TRBV10-1 and TRBJ2-7; no firm D call. V was shortened by 3 bases and J by 2 bases, with 17 bases between the two germline ends. The CDR3 sequence is 16 residues long. The germline V gene encodes CDR1 WNHNN and CDR2 SYGVQD (reference sequence). The chain's CDR3 is CASSDIPPDGPYEQYF. The CDR3 region has the DNA TGCGCCAGCAGTGATATCCCCCCGGACGGACCCTACGAGCAGTACTTC.

This clonotype has more than one count but fewer than ten. The chain has TRBV29-1 and TRBJ1-2, with D hard to call. V dropped 4 bases and J dropped 8 bases, with 11 bases sitting between them. The CDR3 length is 11 residues. Germline V CDR1 and CDR2: SQVTM, ANQGSEA. CDR3 coding DNA: TGCAGCGTTGGCCACTCGGGCGGCTACACCTTC. It codes for CSVGHSGGYTF.

The chain uses TRBV5-5 and TRBJ1-1, with D perhaps TRBD1 (5 bases). Trimming pared 3 bases from V and 4 bases from J, leaving 19 bases between. The CDR3 covers 16 residues. Germline V gene data show CDR1 as SGHKS and CDR2 as YYEKEE (reference sequence). CDR3: CASSSNPSGEGTEAFF. CDR3 bases: TGTGCCAGCAGCTCGAACCCGTCGGGGGAAGGCACTGAAGCTTTCTTT.

This clonotype was seen many times. V gene TRBV6-6 combines with J gene TRBJ2-1, with 7 bases fitting TRBD1. This CDR3 is built from 14 residues. The V segment lost 6 bases and the J segment 3 bases; nucleotides outside the gene matches: 5. The germline gives CDR1 MNHNY, CDR2 SVGAGI (reference sequence). CDR3 DNA: TGTGCCAGCAGCCTGACAGGGAACTACAATGAGCAGTTCTTC. Its translation is CASSLTGNYNEQFF.

Turning to this clonotype: A junction boundary mismatches the germline segment, possibly from a read error. V usage is TRBV7-3 and J usage is TRBJ2-1, with 11 bases matching TRBD2. Germline CDR1 is SGHTA and CDR2 is FQGTGA. CDR3 length: 16 amino acids. The CDR3 DNA reads as TGTGCCAGCGGCTTAGCGGGGGGGCTCGGGGACAATGAGCAGTTCTTC. As protein: CASGLAGGLGDNEQFF.

The V call is TRBV27, the J call TRBJ2-5, with D tentatively TRBD2 (5 bases). CDR1 and CDR2 from the germline V gene are MNHEY and SMNVEV (reference sequence). This CDR3 spans 14 amino acids. The V and J ends lost 3 bases and 1 base respectively, with 9 bases between them. CDR3 coding DNA: TGTGCCAGCAGTTTCCTGGGAGCCCAAGAGACCCAGTACTTC. Translated, it gives CASSFLGAQETQYF.

This clonotype appeared a few times. The chain uses TRBV12-3 or TRBV12-4 and TRBJ1-5; D might be TRBD1 (5 bases). The CDR3 is made up of 14 amino acids. V was clipped by 5 bases and J by 10 bases, with 18 bases between them. The DNA for the CDR3 is TGTGCCAGCAGTGGGGGACGGGATGTCGGCCCCCAGCATTTT. Residues: CASSGGRDVGPQHF.

This clonotype was found a few times. V gene TRBV29-1 combines with J gene TRBJ2-3; D perhaps matches TRBD1 (5 bases). Germline V gives CDR1 SQVTM, CDR2 ANQGSEA. V gave up 0 bases and J gave up 1 base, with 11 bases separating them. This CDR3 contains 15 residues. The DNA of the CDR3 is TGCAGCGTTGAAGACAGAAAGACAGGCACAGATACGCAGTATTTT. It codes for CSVEDRKTGTDTQYF.

This chain links TRBV9 with TRBJ1-5; possibly TRBD1 for D (5 bases). Germline loops: CDR1 SGDLS, CDR2 YYNGEE. V was cut by 4 bases and J by 4 bases, with 18 bases left in between. This CDR3 contains 16 residues. The CDR3 reads CASSPSSDTINQPQHF. The CDR3 nucleotides are TGTGCCAGCAGCCCCAGTTCGGACACCATAAATCAGCCCCAGCATTTT.

This clonotype was counted a few times. The V and J genes are TRBV9 and TRBJ2-1; 12 bases match TRBD2. Trimming at V came to 3 bases and at J to 5 bases, leaving 9 bases not matched to a gene. CDR3 length: 17 residues. Germline CDR1 reads SGDLS; CDR2 reads YYNGEE. CDR3 loop: CASSDPGLAGINNEQFF. CDR3 nucleotide sequence: TGTGCCAGCAGCGACCCGGGACTAGCGGGCATAAACAATGAGCAGTTCTTC.